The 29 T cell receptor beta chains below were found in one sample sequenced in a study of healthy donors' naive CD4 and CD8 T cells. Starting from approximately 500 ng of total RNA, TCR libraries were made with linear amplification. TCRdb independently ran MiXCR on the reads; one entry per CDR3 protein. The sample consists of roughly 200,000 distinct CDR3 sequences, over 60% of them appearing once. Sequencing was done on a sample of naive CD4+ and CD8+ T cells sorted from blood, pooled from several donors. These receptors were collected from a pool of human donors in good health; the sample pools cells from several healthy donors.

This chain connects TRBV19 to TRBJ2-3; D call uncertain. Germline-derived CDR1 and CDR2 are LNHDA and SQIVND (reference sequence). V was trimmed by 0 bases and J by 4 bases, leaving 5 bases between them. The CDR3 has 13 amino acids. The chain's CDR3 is CASSIDRPDTQYF. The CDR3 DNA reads TGTGCCAGTAGTATAGATCGACCAGATACGCAGTATTTT.

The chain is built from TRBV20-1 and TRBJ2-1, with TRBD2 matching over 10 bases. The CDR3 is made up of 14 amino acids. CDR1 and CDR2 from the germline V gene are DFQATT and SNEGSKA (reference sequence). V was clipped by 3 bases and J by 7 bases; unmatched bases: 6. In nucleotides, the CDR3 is TGCAGTGCTAGGTGGACTAGCGGTCTTAATGAGCAGTTCTTC. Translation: CSARWTSGLNEQFF.

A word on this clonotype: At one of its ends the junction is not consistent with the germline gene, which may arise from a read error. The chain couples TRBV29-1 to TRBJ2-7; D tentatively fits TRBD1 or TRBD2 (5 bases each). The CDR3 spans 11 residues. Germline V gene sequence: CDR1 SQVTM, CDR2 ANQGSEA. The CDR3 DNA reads TGCAGCTTTTCTCGGGGCTACGAACAGTACTTC. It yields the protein CSFSRGYEQYF.

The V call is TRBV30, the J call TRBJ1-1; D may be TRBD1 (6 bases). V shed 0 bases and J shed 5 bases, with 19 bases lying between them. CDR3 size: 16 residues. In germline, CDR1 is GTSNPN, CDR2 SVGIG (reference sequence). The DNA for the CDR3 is TGTGCCTGGAGTGTACCAGGGGCGGTCGGTAGAACTGAAGCTTTCTTT. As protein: CAWSVPGAVGRTEAFF.

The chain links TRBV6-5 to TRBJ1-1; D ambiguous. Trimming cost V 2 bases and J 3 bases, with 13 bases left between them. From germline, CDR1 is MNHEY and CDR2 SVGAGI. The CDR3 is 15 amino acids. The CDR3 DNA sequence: TGTGCCAGCAGTTACAGTCAGAGAGGAGACACTGAAGCTTTCTTT. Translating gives CASSYSQRGDTEAFF.

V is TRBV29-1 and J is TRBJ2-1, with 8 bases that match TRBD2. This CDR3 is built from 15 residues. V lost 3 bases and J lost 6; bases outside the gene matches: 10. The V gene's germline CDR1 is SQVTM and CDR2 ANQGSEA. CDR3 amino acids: CSVEGDGRALNEQFF. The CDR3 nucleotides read TGCAGCGTTGAGGGTGACGGGAGGGCCCTCAATGAGCAGTTCTTC.

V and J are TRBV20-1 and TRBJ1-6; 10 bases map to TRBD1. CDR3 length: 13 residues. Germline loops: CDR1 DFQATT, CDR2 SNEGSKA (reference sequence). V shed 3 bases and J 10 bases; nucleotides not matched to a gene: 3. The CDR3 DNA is TGCAGTGCTAGGGGGACAGGGGCCTCACCCCTCCACTTT. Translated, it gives CSARGTGASPLHF.

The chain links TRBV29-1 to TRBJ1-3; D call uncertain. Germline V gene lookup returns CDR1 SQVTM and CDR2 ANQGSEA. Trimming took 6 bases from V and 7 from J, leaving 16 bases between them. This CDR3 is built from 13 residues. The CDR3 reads CSVGATEGNTIYF. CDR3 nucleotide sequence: TGCAGCGTCGGAGCAACGGAGGGCAACACCATATATTTT.

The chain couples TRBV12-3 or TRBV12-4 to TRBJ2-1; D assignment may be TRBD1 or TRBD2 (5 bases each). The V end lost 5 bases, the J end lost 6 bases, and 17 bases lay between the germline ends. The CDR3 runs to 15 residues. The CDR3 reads CASSLGQSGSNEQFF. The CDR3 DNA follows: TGTGCCAGCAGTCTCGGACAATCGGGGTCCAATGAGCAGTTCTTC.

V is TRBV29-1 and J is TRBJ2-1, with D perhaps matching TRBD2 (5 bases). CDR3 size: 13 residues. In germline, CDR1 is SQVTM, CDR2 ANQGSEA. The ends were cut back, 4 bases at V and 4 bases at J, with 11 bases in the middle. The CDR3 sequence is CSVAGSVYNEQFF. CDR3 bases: TGCAGCGTTGCAGGTAGCGTTTACAATGAGCAGTTCTTC.

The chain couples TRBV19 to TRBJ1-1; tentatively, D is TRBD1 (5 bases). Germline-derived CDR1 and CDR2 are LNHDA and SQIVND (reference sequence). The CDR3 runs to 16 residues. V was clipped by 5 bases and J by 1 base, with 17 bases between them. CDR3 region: CASSFGSRGANTEAFF. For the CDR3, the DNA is TGTGCCAGTAGTTTTGGTAGTAGGGGCGCGAACACTGAAGCTTTCTTT.

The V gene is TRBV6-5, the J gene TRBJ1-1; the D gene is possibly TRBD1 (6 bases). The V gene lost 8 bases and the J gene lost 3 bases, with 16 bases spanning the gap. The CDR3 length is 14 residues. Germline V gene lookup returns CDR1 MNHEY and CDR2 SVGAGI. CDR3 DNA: TGTGCCAGCGCCGGGGGCCAAGGGGACACTGAAGCTTTCTTT. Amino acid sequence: CASAGGQGDTEAFF.

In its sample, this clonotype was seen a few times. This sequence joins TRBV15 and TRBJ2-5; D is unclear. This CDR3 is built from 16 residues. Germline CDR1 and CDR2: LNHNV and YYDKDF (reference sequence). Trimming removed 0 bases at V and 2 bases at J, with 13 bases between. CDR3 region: CATSRDLGYIQETQYF. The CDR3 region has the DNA TGTGCCACCAGCAGAGATCTCGGCTATATACAAGAGACCCAGTACTTC.

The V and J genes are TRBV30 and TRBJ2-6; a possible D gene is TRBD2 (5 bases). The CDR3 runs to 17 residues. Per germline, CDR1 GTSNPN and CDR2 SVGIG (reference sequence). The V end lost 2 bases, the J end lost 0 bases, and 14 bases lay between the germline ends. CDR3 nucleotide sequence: TGTGCCTGGAGTCTTACATTACGGGACTCTGGGGCCAACGTCCTGACTTTC. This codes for CAWSLTLRDSGANVLTF. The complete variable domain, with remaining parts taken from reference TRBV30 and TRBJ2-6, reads SQTIHQWPATLVQPVGSPLSLECTVEGTSNPNLYWYRQAAGRGLQLLFYSVGIGQISSEVPQNLSASRPQDRQFILSSKKLLLSDSGFYLCAWSLTLRDSGANVLTFGAGSRLTVL.

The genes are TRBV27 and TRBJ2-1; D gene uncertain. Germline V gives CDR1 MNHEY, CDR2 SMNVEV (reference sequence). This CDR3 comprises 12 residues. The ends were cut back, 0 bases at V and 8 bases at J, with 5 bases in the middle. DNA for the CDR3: TGTGCCAGCAGTTTATCCAGGCATGAGCAGTTCTTC. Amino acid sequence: CASSLSRHEQFF.

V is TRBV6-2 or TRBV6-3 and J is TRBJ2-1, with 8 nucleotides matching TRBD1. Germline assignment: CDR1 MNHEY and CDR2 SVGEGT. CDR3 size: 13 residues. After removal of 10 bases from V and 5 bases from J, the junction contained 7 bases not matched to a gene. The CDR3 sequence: CATSGQVDNEQFF. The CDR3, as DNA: TGTGCCACCTCGGGACAGGTTGACAATGAGCAGTTCTTC.

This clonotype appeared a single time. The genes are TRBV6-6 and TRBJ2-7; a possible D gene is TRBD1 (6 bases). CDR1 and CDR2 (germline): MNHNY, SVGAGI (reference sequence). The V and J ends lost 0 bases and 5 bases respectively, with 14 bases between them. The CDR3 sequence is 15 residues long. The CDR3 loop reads CASSYSKGGMNEQYF. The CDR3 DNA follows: TGTGCCAGCAGTTACTCGAAAGGGGGAATGAACGAGCAGTACTTC.

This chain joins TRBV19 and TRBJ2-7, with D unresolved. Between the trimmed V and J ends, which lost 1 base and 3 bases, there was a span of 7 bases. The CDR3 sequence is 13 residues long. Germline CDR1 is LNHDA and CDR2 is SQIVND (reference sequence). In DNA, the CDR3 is TGTGCCAGTAGTATAGCCATTAACTACGAGCAGTACTTC. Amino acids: CASSIAINYEQYF. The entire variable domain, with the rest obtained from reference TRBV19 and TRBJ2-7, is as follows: DGGITQSPKYLFRKEGQNVTLSCEQNLNHDAMYWYRQDPGQGLRLIYYSQIVNDFQKGDIAEGYSVSREKKESFPLTVTSAQKNPTAFYLCASSIAINYEQYFGPGTRLTVT.

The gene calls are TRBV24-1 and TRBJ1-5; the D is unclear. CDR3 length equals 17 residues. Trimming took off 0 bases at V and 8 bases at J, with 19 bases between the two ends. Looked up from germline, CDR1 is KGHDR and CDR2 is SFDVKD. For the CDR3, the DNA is TGTGCCACCAGTGATTTGCAAAAGGAGTTAACGAGGGAGCCCCAGCATTTT. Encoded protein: CATSDLQKELTREPQHF.

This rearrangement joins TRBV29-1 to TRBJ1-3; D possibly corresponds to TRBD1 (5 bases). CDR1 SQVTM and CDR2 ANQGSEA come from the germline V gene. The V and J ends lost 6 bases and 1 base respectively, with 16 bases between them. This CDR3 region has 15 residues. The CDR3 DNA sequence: TGCAGCGTCGTCTCCGCGGGGACGTCTGGAAACACCATATATTTT. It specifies CSVVSAGTSGNTIYF.

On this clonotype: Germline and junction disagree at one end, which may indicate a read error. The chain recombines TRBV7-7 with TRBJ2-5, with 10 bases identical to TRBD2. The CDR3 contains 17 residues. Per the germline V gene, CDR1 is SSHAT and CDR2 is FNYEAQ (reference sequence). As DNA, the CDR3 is TGTGCTAGCAGCTCTTGGACTAGCGGAGGTGGAAAAGAGACCCAGTACTTC. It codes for CASSSWTSGGGKETQYF. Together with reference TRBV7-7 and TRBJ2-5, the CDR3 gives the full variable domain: GAGVSQSPRYKVTKRGQDVTLRCDPISSHATLYWYQQALGQGPEFLTYFNYEAQPDKSGLPSDRFSAERPEGSISTLTIQRTEQRDSAMYRCASSSWTSGGGKETQYFGPGTRLLVL.

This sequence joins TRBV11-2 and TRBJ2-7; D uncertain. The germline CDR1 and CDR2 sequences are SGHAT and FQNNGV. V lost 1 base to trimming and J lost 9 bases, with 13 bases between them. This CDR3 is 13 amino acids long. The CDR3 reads CASSLGAGPGQYF. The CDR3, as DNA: TGTGCCAGCAGCTTAGGGGCAGGTCCTGGGCAGTACTTC.

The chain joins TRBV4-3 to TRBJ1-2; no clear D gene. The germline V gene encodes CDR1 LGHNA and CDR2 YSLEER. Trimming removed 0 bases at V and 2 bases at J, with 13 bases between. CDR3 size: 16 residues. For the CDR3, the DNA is TGCGCCAGCAGCCAAGAGGAGTGGGCGGGCAACTATGGCTACACCTTC. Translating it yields CASSQEEWAGNYGYTF.

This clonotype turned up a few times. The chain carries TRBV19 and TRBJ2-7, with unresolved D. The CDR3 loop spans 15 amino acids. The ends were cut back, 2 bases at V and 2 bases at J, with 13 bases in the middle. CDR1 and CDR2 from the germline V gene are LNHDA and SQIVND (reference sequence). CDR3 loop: CASSIIPPGAYEQYF. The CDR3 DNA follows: TGTGCCAGTAGTATAATCCCTCCGGGTGCCTACGAGCAGTACTTC.

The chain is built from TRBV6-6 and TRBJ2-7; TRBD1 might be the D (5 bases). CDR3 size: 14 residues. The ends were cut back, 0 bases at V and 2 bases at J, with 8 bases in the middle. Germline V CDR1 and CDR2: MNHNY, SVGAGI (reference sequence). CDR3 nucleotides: TGTGCCAGCAGTTACTCTGACAGTACCTACGAGCAGTACTTC. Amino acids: CASSYSDSTYEQYF.

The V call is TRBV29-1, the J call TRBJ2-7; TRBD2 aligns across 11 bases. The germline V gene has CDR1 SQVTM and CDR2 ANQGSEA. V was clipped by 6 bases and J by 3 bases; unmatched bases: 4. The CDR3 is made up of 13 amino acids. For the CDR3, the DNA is TGCAGCGTGACTAGCGGGATAGGCTACGAGCAGTACTTC. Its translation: CSVTSGIGYEQYF.

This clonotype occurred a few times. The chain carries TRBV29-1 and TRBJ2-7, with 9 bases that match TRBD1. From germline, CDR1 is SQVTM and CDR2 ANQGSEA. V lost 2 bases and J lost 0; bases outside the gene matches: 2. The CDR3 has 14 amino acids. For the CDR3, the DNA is TGCAGCGTTGAACGGGGACAGGGCTCCTACGAGCAGTACTTC. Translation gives CSVERGQGSYEQYF.

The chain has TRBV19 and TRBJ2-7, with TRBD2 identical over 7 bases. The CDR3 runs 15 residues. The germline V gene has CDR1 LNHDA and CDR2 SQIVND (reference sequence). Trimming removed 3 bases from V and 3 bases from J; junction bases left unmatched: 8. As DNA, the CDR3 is TGTGCCAGTAGTATCGGAGAAGGCGGGAGCTACGAGCAGTACTTC. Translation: CASSIGEGGSYEQYF.

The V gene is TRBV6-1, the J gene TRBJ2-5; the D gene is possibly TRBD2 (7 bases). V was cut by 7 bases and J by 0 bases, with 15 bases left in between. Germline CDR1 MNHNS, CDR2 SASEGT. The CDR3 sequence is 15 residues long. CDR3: CASTGRGPYQETQYF. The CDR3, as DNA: TGTGCCAGCACGGGGCGGGGGCCGTACCAAGAGACCCAGTACTTC.